The clone carrying this T cell receptor (beta chain) occurred a few times. Per the study methods: Reference gene primer amplification yielded estimated nucleated cell counts. Here immunoSEQ multiplex PCR was the method, and the copy in TCRdb shows in-frame clones only, minus some. V and J calls and clone size are given by that table; D and trimming were obtained from the DNA. The data contain 130,000 or so clones, about 86% of them seen just once; the ten biggest clones take up almost 8.5%. With V trimmed by 5 bases and J by 10 bases, 11 bases remained unmatched. This CDR3 is 15 amino acids long. Looked up from germline, CDR1 is SGHTA and CDR2 is FQGNSA. The data stem from a study of blood T cell repertoires in COVID-19. Study-wide context: The samples span acute and convalescent COVID-19 from the United States, Italy and Spain. Nucleic acid was either cDNA or gDNA, and it came from T cells, B-cell-depleted T cells, or PBMCs.

The specimen was peripheral blood. The chain links TRBV7-2 to TRBJ1-6, with 7 bases lining up with TRBD1. This TCR was recovered from a woman aged 55-70 years with acute or convalescent COVID-19. CDR3 sequence (DNA): TGTGCCAGCAGCCACTACCGACAGGGAGACTCACCCCTCCACTTT. Translation gives CASSHYRQGDSPLHF. Full variable domain (outside the CDR3, taken from reference TRBV7-2 and TRBJ1-6): GAGVSQSPSNKVTEKGKDVELRCDPISGHTALYWYRQSLGQGLEFLIYFQGNSAPDKSGLPSDRFSAERTGGSVSTLTIQRTQQEDSAVYLCASSHYRQGDSPLHFGNGTRLTVT.